This is a list of T cell receptor beta chains from one sample in a study of CD8 T cells in ankylosing spondylitis. MiXCR, applied by TCRdb to the 5' RACE reads, yields one record per CDR3 protein. The sample includes under 950,000 distinct CDR3 sequences, around 19% of them seen just once. The sequenced sample consisted of blood, either unsorted or a sorted T cell fraction (not recorded which). All receptors come from a male donor with ankylosing spondylitis. Both conserved end residues are part of each CDR3. Fields, in order: V gene, D gene, clone size, J gene, CDR3 DNA, CDR3 protein. A D gene is named only where the DNA matches it firmly. Clone size appears in some rows only: once, few, many, or a class for an expanded clone.

TRBV7-2	TRBD2	few	TRBJ2-3	TGTGCCAGCAGCTCTAGCGGGGGGCTGGCAGATACGCAGTATTTT	CASSSSGGLADTQYF
TRBV20-1	-	-	TRBJ2-5	TGCAGTGCTAGGGCCCAGGGTATGGGCCAAGAGACCCAGTACTTC	CSARAQGMGQETQYF
TRBV25-1	-	few	TRBJ2-6	TGTGCCAGCAGTAAAAGCTCTGGGGCCAACGTCCTGACTTTC	CASSKSSGANVLTF
TRBV20-1	TRBD1	few	TRBJ2-7	TGCAGTGCTAGCGACAGGGTCTACGAGCAGTACTTC	CSASDRVYEQYF
TRBV20-1	-	-	TRBJ1-1	TGCAGTGCTACCCGGGGGTCAGGGTCAATGAACACTGAAGCTTTCTTT	CSATRGSGSMNTEAFF
TRBV3-1	-	few	TRBJ2-1	TGTGCCAGCAGCCTAGGGGGAGGGGGCAAGGTCGCGCAGTTCTTC	CASSLGGGGKVAQFF
TRBV2	TRBD2	-	TRBJ2-1	TGTGCCAGCATTTGGGGAGAGGGGACTAGCGGGGGGCACAATGAGCAGTTCTTC	CASIWGEGTSGGHNEQFF
TRBV11-2	-	few	TRBJ1-2	TGTGCCAGCAGCCGCCCGGGACAATCCGAGGGCTACACCTTC	CASSRPGQSEGYTF
TRBV12-3/TRBV12-4	TRBD2	-	TRBJ2-1	TGTGCCAGCAACCCGGGACTAGCGCCCGCTTCCTACAATGAGCAGTTCTTC	CASNPGLAPASYNEQFF
TRBV7-3	-	few	TRBJ2-1	TGTGCCAGCAGCTTAAGGGGGCAGGGTGCCAATGAGCAGTTCTTC	CASSLRGQGANEQFF
TRBV28	-	few	TRBJ2-3	TGTGCCAGCAGCCCCGGTGGCTGGAGCACAGATACGCAGTATTTT	CASSPGGWSTDTQYF
TRBV5-1	-	-	TRBJ2-2	TGCGCCAGCAGCTTGGAAGAGACGGGAAACACCGGGGAGCTGTTTTTT	CASSLEETGNTGELFF
TRBV6-2/TRBV6-3	TRBD1	-	TRBJ2-2	TGTGCCAGCAGTCGAAAAGACAGGGGCCATAGCACCGGGGAGCTGTTTTTT	CASSRKDRGHSTGELFF
TRBV7-9	-	-	TRBJ2-3	TGTGCCAGCAGCCGAATGACAGATACGCAGTATTTT	CASSRMTDTQYF
TRBV27	-	few	TRBJ1-2	TGTGCCAGCAGTCAGACCAGGGTCGATGGCTACACCTTC	CASSQTRVDGYTF
TRBV4-2	TRBD2	-	TRBJ2-1	TGTGCCAGCAGCCCAGAAAGCGGGAGGGCCAATGAGCAGTTCTTC	CASSPESGRANEQFF
TRBV6-2/TRBV6-3	-	few	TRBJ1-3	TGTGCCAGCAGTTTAAAGGGACCGAGCTCTGGAAACACCATATATTTT	CASSLKGPSSGNTIYF
TRBV20-1	TRBD2	many	TRBJ2-5	TGCAGTGCCAATAGCGGGCAAGAGACCCAGTACTTC	CSANSGQETQYF
TRBV5-1	TRBD2	-	TRBJ2-7	TGCGCCAGCAGCGCGTTAGGACTAGCGGGAGGGTCCTACGAGCAGTACTTC	CASSALGLAGGSYEQYF
TRBV27	-	few	TRBJ2-7	TGTGCCAGCAGTTTTCAAGGGGGGTTGCCCTACGAGCAGTACTTC	CASSFQGGLPYEQYF
TRBV28	-	once	TRBJ2-7	TGTGCCAGCAGATCCCCGGGGCAGCTCTACGAGCAGTACTTC	CASRSPGQLYEQYF
TRBV15	TRBD1	-	TRBJ1-1	TGTGCCACCAGCAGACCACAAAAGACGGGACAGGGATTTAGTGAAGCTTTCTTT	CATSRPQKTGQGFSEAFF
TRBV5-1	-	once	TRBJ1-1	TGCGCCAGCAGCGCGACCGCGGTTGGCACTGAAGCTTTCTTT	CASSATAVGTEAFF
TRBV11-2	TRBD1	few	TRBJ2-7	TGTGCCAGCAGGGGCGGGGACAGGGCCCACTCCTACGAGCAGTACTTC	CASRGGDRAHSYEQYF
TRBV7-9	TRBD2	once	TRBJ2-5	TGTGCCAGCACCTCGATCGGACTAGCGTTGGAGACCCAGTACTTC	CASTSIGLALETQYF
TRBV28	TRBD2	-	TRBJ2-3	TGTGCCAGCAGCCTCCCGGGGGGGACAGATACGCAGTATTTT	CASSLPGGTDTQYF
TRBV25-1	-	-	TRBJ2-1	TGTGCCAGCAGTGAAGGTGAGGCAGGGAGGAGTGAGCAGTTCTTC	CASSEGEAGRSEQFF
TRBV10-3	TRBD2	-	TRBJ2-3	TGTGCCATCAAGGAGCGGGAGACGGGCACAGATACGCAGTATTTT	CAIKERETGTDTQYF
TRBV28	-	few	TRBJ2-3	TGTGCCAGCAGTTTCAGGTCAGATACGCAGTATTTT	CASSFRSDTQYF
TRBV7-2	-	-	TRBJ2-5	TGTGCCAGCAGCCAACGGCGGGAGACCCAGTACTTC	CASSQRRETQYF
TRBV28	TRBD2	few	TRBJ2-7	TGTGCCAGCAGTTTACCCCCGGGCGGGAGCGTGGGGGAGCAGTACTTC	CASSLPPGGSVGEQYF
TRBV12-3/TRBV12-4	-	once	TRBJ2-4	TGTGCCAGCAGTCAAACCGGGACAAAACCTGAAAACATTCAGTACTTC	CASSQTGTKPENIQYF
TRBV2	-	few	TRBJ2-2	TGTGCCAGCAGCCCTTGGGACCGGGGCACCGGGGAGCTGTTTTTT	CASSPWDRGTGELFF
TRBV7-8	-	-	TRBJ1-4	TGTGCCAGCAGCTTAGCTTTATATGAAAAACTGTTTTTT	CASSLALYEKLFF
TRBV5-1	-	-	TRBJ1-3	TGCGCCAGCACCGCAGGGAACGGAAACACCATATATTTT	CASTAGNGNTIYF
TRBV7-6	-	few	TRBJ2-5	TGTGCCAGCAGGCCCGGGTGGGCAGACCAGAAGACCCAGTACTTC	CASRPGWADQKTQYF
TRBV12-3/TRBV12-4	-	few	TRBJ1-4	TGTGCCAGCAGTATCACCGGGGCGAGAAATGAAAAACTGTTTTTT	CASSITGARNEKLFF